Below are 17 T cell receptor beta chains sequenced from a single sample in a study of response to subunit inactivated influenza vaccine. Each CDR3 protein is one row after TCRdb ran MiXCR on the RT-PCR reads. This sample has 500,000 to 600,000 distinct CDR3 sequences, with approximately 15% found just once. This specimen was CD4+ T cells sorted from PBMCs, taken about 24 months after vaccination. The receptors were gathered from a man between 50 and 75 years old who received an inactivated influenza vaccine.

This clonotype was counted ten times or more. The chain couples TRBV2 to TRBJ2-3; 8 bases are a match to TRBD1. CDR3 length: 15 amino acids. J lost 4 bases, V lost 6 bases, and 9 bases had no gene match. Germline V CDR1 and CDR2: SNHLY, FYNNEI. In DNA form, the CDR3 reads TGTGCCAGCAGCCCGGACAGGGTAATCGCAGATACGCAGTATTTT. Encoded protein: CASSPDRVIADTQYF. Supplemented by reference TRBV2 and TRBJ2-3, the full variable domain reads EPEVTQTPSHQVTQMGQEVILRCVPISNHLYFYWYRQILGQKVEFLVSFYNNEISEKSEIFDDQFSVERPDGSNFTLKIRSTKLEDSAMYFCASSPDRVIADTQYFGPGTRLTVL.

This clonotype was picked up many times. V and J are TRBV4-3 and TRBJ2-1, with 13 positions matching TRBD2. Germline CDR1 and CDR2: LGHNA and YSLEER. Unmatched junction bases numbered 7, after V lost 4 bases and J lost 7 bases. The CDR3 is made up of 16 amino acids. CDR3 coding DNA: TGCGCCAGCAGCCTTGGACTAGCGGGAGTTGTTAATGAGCAGTTCTTC. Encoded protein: CASSLGLAGVVNEQFF.

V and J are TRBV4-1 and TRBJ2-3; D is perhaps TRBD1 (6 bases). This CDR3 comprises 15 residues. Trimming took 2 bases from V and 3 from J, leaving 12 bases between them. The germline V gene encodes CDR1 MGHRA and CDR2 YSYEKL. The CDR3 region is CASSQIQGRTDTQYF. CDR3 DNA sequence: TGCGCCAGCAGCCAAATACAGGGAAGGACAGATACGCAGTATTTT.

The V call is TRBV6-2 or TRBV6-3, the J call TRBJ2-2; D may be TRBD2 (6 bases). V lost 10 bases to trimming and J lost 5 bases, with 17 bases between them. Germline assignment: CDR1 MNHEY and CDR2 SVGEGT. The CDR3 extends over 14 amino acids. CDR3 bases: TGTGCCACGGTAGGCGGGACGGTAACCGGGGAGCTGTTTTTT. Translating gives CATVGGTVTGELFF.

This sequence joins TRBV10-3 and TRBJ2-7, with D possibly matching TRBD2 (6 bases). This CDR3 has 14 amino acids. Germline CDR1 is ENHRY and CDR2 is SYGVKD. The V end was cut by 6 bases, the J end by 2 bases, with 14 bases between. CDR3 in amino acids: CAIRGTGDTYEQYF. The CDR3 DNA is TGTGCCATCAGAGGTACGGGGGATACCTACGAGCAGTACTTC.

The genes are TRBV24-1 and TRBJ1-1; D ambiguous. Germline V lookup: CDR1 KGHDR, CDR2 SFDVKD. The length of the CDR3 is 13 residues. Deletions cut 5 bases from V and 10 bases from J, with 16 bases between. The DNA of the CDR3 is TGTGCCACCAGTGTATCGGGTCCGGGTGGAGCTTTCTTT. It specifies CATSVSGPGGAFF.

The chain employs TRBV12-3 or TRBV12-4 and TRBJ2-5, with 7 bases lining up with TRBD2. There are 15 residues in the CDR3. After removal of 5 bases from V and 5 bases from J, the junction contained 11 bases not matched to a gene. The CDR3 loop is CASSAGLGRGETQYF. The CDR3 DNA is TGTGCCAGCAGTGCTGGACTAGGGAGGGGCGAGACCCAGTACTTC.

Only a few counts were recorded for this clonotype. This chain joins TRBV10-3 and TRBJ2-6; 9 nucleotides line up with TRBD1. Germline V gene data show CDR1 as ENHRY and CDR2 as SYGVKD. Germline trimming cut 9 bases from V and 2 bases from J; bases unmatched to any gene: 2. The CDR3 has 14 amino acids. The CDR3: CAIGTGTGANVLTF. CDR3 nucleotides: TGTGCCATAGGGACAGGGACTGGGGCCAACGTCCTGACTTTC.

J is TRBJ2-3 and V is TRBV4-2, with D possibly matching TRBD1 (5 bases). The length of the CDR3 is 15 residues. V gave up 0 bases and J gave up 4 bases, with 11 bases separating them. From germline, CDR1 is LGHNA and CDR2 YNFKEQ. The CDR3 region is CASSQDGVRADTQYF. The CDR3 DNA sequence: TGTGCCAGCAGCCAAGATGGTGTCAGGGCAGATACGCAGTATTTT.

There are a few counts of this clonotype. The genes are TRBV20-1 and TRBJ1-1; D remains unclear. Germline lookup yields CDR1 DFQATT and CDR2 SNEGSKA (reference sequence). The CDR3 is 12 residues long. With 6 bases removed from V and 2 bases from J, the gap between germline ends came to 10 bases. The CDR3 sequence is CSAVGPNTEAFF. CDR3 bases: TGCAGTGCGGTCGGACCCAACACTGAAGCTTTCTTT.

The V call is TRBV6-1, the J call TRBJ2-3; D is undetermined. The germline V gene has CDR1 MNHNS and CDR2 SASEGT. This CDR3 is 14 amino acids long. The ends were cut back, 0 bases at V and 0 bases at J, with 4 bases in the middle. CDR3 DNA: TGTGCCAGCAGTGAAGCTCGCAGCACAGATACGCAGTATTTT. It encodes CASSEARSTDTQYF.

This CDR3 is CASSHLDGTGDGYTF. DNA of the CDR3: TGTGCCAGCAGCCACCTAGACGGCACCGGCGACGGCTACACCTTC. V usage is TRBV3-1 and J usage is TRBJ1-2; no reliable D call. CDR1 and CDR2 (germline): LGHDT, YNNKEL (reference sequence). This CDR3 is built from 15 residues. V was cut by 3 bases and J by 8 bases, with 19 bases left in between.

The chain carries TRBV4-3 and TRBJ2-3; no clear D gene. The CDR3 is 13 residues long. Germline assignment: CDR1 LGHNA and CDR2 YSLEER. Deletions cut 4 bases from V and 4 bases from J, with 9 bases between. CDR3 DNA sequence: TGCGCCAGCAGCCCCCAGATTTCAGATACGCAGTATTTT. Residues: CASSPQISDTQYF.

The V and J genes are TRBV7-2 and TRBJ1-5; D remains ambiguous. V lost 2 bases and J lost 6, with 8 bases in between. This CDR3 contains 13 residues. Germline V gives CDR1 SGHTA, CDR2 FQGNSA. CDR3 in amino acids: CASSLMTFQPQHF. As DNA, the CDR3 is TGTGCCAGCAGCTTAATGACGTTTCAGCCCCAGCATTTT.

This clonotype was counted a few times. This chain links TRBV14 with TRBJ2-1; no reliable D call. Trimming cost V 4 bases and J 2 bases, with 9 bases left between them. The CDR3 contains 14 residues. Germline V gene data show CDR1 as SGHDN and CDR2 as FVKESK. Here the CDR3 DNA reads TGTGCCAGCAGCCTCAGGTCCCCCTACAATGAGCAGTTCTTC. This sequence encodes CASSLRSPYNEQFF.

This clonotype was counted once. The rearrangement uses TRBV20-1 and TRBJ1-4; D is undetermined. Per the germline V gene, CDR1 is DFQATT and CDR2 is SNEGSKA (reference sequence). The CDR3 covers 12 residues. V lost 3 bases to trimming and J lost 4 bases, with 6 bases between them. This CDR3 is CSARDLNEKLFF. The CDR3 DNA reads TGCAGTGCTAGGGACCTTAATGAAAAACTGTTTTTT.

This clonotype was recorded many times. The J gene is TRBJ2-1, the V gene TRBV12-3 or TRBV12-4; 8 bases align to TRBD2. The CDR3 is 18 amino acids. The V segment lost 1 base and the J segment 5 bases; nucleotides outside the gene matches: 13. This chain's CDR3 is CASSLVILWGLDHNEQFF. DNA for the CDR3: TGTGCCAGCAGTTTAGTGATATTGTGGGGACTAGATCACAATGAGCAGTTCTTC.